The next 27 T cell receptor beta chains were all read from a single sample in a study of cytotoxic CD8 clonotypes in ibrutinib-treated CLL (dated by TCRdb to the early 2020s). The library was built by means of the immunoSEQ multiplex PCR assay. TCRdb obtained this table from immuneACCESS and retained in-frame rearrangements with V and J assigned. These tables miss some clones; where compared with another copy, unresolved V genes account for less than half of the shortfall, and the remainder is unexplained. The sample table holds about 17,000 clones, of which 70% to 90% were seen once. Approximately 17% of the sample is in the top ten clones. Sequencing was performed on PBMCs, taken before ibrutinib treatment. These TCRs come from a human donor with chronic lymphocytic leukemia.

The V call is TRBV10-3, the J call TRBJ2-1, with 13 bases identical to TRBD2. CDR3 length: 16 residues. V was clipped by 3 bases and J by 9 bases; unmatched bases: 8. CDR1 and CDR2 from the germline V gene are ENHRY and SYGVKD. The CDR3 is CAISEGGTSGNGEQFF. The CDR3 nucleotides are TGTGCCATCAGTGAAGGGGGGACTAGCGGGAACGGTGAGCAGTTCTTC.

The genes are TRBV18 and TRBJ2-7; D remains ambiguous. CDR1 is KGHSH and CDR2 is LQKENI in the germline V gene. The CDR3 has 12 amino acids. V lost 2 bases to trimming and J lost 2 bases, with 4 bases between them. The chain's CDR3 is CASSPGTYEQYF. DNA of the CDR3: TGTGCCAGCTCACCAGGCACCTACGAGCAGTACTTC.

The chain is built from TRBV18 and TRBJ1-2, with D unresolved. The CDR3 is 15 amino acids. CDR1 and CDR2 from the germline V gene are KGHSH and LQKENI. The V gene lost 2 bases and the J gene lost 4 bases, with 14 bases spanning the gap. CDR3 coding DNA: TGTGCCAGCTCACCAAATCTGGACCTGGGCTATGGCTACACCTTC. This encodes CASSPNLDLGYGYTF.

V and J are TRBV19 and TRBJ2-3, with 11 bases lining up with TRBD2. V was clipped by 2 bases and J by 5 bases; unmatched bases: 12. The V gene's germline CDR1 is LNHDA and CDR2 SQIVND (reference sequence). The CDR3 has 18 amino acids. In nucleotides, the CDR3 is TGTGCCAGTAGTATAAGAGTAACTAGCGGGAGATTAGTAGATACGCAGTATTTT. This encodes CASSIRVTSGRLVDTQYF.

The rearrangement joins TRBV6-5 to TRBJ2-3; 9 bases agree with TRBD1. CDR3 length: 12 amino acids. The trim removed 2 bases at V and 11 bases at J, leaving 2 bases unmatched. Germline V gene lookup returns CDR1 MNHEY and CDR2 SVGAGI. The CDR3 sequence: CASSYQGQGQYF. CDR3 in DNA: TGTGCCAGCAGTTACCAGGGACAGGGGCAGTATTTT.

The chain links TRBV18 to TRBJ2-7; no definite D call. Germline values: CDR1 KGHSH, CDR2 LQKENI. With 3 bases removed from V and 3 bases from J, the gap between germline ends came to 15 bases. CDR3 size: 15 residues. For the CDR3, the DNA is TGTGCCAGCTCACCGGATCTGGCAGACTTCTACGAGCAGTACTTC. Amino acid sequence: CASSPDLADFYEQYF.

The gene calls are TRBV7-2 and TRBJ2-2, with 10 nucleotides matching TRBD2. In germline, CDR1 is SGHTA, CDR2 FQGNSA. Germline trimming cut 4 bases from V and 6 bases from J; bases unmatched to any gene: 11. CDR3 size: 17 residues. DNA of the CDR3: TGTGCCAGCAGCTCAACCCCTAGCGGGAGAGGGGCCGGGGAGCTGTTTTTT. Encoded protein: CASSSTPSGRGAGELFF.

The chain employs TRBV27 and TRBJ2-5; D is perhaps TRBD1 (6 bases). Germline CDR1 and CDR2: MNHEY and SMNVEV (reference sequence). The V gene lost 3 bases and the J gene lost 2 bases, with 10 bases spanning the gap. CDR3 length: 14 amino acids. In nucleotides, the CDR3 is TGTGCCAGCAGTTTCCCCGGACAGCAAGAGACCCAGTACTTC. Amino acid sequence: CASSFPGQQETQYF.

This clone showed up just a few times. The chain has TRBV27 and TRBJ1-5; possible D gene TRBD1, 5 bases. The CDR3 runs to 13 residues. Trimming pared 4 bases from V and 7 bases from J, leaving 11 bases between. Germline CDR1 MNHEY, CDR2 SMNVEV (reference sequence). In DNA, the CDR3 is TGTGCCAGCAGTTGGCAGGGCGGCCAGCCCCAGCATTTT. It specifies CASSWQGGQPQHF.

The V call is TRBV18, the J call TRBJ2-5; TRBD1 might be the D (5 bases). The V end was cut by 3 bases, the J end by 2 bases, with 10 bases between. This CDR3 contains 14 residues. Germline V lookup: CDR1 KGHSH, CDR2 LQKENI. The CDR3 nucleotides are TGTGCCAGCTCACCGAGGACAAATCAAGAGACCCAGTACTTC. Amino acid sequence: CASSPRTNQETQYF.

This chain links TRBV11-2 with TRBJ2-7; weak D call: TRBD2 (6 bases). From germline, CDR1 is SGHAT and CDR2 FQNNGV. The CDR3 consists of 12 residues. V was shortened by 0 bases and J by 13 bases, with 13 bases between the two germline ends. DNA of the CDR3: TGTGCCAGCAGCTTAGAGGGACTTCCCCTATACTTC. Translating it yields CASSLEGLPLYF.

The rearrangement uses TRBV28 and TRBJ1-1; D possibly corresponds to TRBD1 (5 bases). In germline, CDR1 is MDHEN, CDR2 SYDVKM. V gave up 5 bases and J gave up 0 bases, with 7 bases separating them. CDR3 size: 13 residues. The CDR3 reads CASSLTVNTEAFF. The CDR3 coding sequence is TGTGCCAGCAGTCTGACAGTGAACACTGAAGCTTTCTTT.

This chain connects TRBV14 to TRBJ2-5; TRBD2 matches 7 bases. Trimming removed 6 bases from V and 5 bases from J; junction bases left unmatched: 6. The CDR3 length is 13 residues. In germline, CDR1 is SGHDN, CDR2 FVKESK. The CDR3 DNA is TGTGCCAGCAGGTTAGCGGGCTTGGAGACCCAGTACTTC. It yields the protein CASRLAGLETQYF.

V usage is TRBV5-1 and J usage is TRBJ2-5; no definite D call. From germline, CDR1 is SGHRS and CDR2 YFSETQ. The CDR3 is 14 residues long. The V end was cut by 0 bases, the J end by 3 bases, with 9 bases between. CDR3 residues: CASSLGLVEETQYF. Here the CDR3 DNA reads TGCGCCAGCAGCTTGGGGCTAGTAGAAGAGACCCAGTACTTC.

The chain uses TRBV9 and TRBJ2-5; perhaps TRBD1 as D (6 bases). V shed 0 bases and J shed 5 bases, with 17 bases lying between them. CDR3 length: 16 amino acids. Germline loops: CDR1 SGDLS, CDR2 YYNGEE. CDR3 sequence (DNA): TGTGCCAGCAGCGTAGCCTCCTACAGGGAAAGGGAGACCCAGTACTTC. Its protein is CASSVASYRERETQYF. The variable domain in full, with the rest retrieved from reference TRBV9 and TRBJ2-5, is DSGVTQTPKHLITATGQRVTLRCSPRSGDLSVYWYQQSLDQGLQFLIQYYNGEERAKGNILERFSAQQFPDLHSELNLSSLELGDSALYFCASSVASYRERETQYFGPGTRLLVL.

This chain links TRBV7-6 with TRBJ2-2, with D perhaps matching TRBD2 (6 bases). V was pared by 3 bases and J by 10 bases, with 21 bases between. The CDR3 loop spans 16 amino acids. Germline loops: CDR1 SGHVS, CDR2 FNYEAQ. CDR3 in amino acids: CASSLGFGGRDTELFF. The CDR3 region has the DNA TGTGCCAGCAGCTTGGGATTCGGGGGTAGGGATACGGAGCTGTTTTTT. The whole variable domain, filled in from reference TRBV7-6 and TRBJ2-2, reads GAGVSQSPRYKVTKRGQDVALRCDPISGHVSLYWYRQALGQGPEFLTYFNYEAQQDKSGLPNDRFSAERPEGSISTLTIQRTEQRDSAMYRCASSLGFGGRDTELFFGEGSRLTVL.

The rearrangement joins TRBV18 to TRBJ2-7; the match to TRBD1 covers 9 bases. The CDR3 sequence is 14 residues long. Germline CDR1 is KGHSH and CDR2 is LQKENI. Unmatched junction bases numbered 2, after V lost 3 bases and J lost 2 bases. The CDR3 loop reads CASSPGQGAYEQYF. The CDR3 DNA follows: TGTGCCAGCTCACCGGGACAGGGCGCCTACGAGCAGTACTTC.

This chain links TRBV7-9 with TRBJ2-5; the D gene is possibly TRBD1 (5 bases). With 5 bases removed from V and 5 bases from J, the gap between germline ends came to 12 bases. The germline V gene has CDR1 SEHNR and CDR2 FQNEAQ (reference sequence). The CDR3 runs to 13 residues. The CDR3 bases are TGTGCCAGCAGCACCCAGGGCTTGGAGACCCAGTACTTC. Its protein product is CASSTQGLETQYF.

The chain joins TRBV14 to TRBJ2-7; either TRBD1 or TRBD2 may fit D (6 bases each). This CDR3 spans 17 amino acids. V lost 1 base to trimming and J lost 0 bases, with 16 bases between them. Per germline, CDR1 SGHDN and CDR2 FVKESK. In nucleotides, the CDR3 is TGTGCCAGCAGCCAAGGGGTGGCCGGAGGGGGCTCCTACGAGCAGTACTTC. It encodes CASSQGVAGGGSYEQYF.

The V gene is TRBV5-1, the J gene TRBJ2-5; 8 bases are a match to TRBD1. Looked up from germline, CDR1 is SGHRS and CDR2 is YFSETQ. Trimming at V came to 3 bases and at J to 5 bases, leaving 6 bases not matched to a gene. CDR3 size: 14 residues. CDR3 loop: CASSYGQGVETQYF. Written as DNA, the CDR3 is TGCGCCAGCAGCTATGGACAGGGAGTGGAGACCCAGTACTTC.

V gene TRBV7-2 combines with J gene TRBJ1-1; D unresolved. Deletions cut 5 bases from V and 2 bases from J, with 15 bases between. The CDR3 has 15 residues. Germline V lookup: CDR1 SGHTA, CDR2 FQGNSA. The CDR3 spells CASSPRTLPNTEAFF. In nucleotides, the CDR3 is TGTGCCAGCAGCCCGAGGACTCTCCCAAACACTGAAGCTTTCTTT.

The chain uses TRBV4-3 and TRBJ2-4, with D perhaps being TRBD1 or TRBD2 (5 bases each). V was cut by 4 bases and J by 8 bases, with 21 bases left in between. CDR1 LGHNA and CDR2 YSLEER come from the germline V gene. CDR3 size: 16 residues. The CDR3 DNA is TGCGCCAGCAGCCTTCGATGGGACCCACCTTCGGACATTCAGTACTTC. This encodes CASSLRWDPPSDIQYF.

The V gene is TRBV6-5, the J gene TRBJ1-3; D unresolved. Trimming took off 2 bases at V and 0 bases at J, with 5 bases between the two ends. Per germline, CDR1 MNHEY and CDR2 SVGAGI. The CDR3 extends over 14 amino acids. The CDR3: CASSYGSSGNTIYF. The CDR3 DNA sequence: TGTGCCAGCAGTTACGGGAGCTCTGGAAACACCATATATTTT.

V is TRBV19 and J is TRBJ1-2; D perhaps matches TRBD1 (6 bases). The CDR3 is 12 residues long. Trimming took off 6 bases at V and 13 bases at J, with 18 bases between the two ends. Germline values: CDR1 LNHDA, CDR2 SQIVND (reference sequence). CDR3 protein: CASRAGQLPSTF. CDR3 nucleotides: TGTGCCAGTAGGGCCGGACAGCTCCCCTCCACCTTC.

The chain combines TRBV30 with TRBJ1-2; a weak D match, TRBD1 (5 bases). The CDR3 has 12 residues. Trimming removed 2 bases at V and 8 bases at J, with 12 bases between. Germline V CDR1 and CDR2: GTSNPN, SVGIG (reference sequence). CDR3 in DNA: TGTGCCTGGAGTAATCTCCGACAGGGCTACACCTTC. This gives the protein CAWSNLRQGYTF. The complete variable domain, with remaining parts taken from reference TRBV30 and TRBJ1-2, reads SQTIHQWPATLVQPVGSPLSLECTVEGTSNPNLYWYRQAAGRGLQLLFYSVGIGQISSEVPQNLSASRPQDRQFILSSKKLLLSDSGFYLCAWSNLRQGYTFGSGTRLTVV.

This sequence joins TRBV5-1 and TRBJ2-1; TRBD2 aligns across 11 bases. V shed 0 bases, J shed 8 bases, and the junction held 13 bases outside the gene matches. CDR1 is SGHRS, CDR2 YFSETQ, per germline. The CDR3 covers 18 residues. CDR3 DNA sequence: TGCGCCAGCAGCTTGGATATTAGCGGGAGGGCCCTTACCCATGAGCAGTTCTTC. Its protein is CASSLDISGRALTHEQFF. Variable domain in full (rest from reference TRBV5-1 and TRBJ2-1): KAGVTQTPRYLIKTRGQQVTLSCSPISGHRSVSWYQQTPGQGLQFLFEYFSETQRNKGNFPGRFSGRQFSNSRSEMNVSTLELGDSALYLCASSLDISGRALTHEQFFGPGTRLTVL.

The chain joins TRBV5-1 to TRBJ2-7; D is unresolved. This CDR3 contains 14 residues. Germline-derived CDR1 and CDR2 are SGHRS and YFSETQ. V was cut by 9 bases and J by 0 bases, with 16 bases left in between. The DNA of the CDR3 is TGCGCCACCCGGATCTCGGTGAGCTCCTACGAGCAGTACTTC. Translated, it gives CATRISVSSYEQYF.